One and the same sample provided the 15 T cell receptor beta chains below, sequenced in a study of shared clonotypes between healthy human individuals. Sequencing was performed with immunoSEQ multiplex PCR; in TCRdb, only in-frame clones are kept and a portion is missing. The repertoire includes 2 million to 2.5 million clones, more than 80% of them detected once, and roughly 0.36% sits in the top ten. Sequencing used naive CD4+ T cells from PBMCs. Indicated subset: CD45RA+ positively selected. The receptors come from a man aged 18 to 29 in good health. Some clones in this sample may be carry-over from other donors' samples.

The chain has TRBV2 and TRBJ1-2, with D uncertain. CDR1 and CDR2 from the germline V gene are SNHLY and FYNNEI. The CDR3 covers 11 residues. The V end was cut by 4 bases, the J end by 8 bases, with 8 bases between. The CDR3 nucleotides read TGTGCCAGCAGTGGCCCGGGAGGCTACACCTTC. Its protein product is CASSGPGGYTF.

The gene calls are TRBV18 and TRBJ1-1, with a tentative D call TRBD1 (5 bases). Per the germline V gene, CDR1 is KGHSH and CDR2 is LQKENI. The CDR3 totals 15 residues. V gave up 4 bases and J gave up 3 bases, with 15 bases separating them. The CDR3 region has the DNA TGTGCCAGCTCACTCAGACTCCTAGGGGACACTGAAGCTTTCTTT. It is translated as CASSLRLLGDTEAFF.

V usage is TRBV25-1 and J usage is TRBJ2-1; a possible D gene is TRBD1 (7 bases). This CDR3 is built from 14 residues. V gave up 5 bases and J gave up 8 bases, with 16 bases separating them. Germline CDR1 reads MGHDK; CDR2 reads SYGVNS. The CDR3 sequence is CASSTSRGVDEQFF. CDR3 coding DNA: TGTGCCAGCAGTACGAGCAGGGGGGTTGATGAGCAGTTCTTC.

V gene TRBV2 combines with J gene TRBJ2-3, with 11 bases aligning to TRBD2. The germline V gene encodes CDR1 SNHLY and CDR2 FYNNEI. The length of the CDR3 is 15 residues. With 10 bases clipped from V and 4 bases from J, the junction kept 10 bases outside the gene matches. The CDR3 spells CATCTSGSGADTQYF. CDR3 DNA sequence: TGTGCCACTTGTACTAGCGGGAGCGGGGCAGATACGCAGTATTTT.

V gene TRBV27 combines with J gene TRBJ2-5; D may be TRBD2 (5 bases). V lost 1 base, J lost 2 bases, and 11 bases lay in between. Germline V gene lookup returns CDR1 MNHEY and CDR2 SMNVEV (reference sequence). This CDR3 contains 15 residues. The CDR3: CASSLLFGRQETQYF. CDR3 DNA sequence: TGTGCCAGCAGTTTATTATTTGGGAGACAAGAGACCCAGTACTTC.

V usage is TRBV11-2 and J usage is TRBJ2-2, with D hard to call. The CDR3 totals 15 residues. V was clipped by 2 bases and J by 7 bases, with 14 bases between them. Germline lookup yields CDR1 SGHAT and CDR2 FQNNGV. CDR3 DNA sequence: TGTGCCAGCAGCTTACCCCGCCTTGTTGGCGGGGAGCTGTTTTTT. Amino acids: CASSLPRLVGGELFF.

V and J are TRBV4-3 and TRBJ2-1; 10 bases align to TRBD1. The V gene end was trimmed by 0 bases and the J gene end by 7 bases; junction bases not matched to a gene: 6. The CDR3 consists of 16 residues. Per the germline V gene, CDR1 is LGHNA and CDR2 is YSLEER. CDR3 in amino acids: CASSQEGQGVWNEQFF. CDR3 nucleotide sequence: TGCGCCAGCAGCCAAGAAGGACAGGGGGTATGGAATGAGCAGTTCTTC.

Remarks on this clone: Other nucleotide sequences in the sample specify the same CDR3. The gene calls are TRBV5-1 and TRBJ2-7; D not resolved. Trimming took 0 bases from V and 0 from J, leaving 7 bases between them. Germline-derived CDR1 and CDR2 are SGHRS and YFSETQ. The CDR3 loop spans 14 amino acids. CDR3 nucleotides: TGCGCCAGCAGCTTGGGGCAGGCCTCCTACGAGCAGTACTTC. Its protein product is CASSLGQASYEQYF.

This CDR3 reads CASSSQTGSRAQETQYF. CDR3 in DNA: TGTGCCAGCAGTTCCCAAACAGGGTCCAGAGCGCAAGAGACCCAGTACTTC. This chain joins TRBV28 and TRBJ2-5, with a possible D match to TRBD1 (6 bases). CDR1 is MDHEN, CDR2 SYDVKM, per germline. This CDR3 has 17 amino acids. With 4 bases removed from V and 2 bases from J, the gap between germline ends came to 20 bases.

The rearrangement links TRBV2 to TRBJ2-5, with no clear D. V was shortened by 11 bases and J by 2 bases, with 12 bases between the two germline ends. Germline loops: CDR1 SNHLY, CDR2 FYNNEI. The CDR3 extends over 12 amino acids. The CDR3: CAGDLGQETQYF. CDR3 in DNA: TGTGCCGGGGATTTGGGGCAAGAGACCCAGTACTTC. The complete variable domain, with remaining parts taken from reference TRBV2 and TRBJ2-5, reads EPEVTQTPSHQVTQMGQEVILRCVPISNHLYFYWYRQILGQKVEFLVSFYNNEISEKSEIFDDQFSVERPDGSNFTLKIRSTKLEDSAMYFCAGDLGQETQYFGPGTRLLVL.

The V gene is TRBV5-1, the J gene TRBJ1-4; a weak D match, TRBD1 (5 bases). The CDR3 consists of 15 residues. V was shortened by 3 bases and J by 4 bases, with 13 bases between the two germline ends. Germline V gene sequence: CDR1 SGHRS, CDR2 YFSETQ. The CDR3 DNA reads TGCGCCAGCAGCTGGGGGTTTGTGGATAATGAAAAACTGTTTTTT. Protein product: CASSWGFVDNEKLFF.

The CDR3 DNA follows: TGTGCCATCGGACTTTTAGACAGGGGGAACGGGGAGCTGTTTTTT. This encodes CAIGLLDRGNGELFF. V gene TRBV10-3 combines with J gene TRBJ2-2; 9 nucleotides align to TRBD1. The length of the CDR3 is 15 residues. Germline CDR1 and CDR2: ENHRY and SYGVKD. The ends lost 8 bases at V and 7 bases at J; junction bases unmatched: 11.

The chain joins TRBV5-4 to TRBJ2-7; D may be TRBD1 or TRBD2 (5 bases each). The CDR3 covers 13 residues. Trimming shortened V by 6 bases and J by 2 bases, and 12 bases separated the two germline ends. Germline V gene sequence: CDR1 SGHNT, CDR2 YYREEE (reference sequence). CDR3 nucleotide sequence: TGTGCCAGCACAGCCGGGGCGGCCTACGAGCAGTACTTC. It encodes CASTAGAAYEQYF.

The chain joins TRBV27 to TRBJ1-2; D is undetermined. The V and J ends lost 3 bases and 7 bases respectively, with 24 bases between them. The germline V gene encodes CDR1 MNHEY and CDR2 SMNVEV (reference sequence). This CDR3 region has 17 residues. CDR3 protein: CASSLAPRGPGQSGYTF. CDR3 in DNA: TGTGCCAGCAGTTTGGCCCCCCGAGGACCCGGGCAGTCTGGCTACACCTTC.

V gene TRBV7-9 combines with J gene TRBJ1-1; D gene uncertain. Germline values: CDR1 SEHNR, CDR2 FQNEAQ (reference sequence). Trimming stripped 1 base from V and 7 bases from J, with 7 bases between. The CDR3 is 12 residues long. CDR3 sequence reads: CASSLVSSEAFF. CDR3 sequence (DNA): TGTGCCAGCAGCTTAGTCTCCAGTGAAGCTTTCTTT.